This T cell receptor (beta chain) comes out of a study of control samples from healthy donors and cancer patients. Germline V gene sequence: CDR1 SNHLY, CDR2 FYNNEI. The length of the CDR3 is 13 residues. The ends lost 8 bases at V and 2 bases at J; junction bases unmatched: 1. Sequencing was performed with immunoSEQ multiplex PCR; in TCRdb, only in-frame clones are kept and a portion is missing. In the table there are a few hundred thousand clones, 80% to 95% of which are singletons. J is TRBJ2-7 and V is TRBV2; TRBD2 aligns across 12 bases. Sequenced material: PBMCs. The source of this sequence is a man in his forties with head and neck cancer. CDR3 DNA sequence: TGTGCCAGCGGACTAGCGGGAACCTACGAGCAGTACTTC. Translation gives CASGLAGTYEQYF.